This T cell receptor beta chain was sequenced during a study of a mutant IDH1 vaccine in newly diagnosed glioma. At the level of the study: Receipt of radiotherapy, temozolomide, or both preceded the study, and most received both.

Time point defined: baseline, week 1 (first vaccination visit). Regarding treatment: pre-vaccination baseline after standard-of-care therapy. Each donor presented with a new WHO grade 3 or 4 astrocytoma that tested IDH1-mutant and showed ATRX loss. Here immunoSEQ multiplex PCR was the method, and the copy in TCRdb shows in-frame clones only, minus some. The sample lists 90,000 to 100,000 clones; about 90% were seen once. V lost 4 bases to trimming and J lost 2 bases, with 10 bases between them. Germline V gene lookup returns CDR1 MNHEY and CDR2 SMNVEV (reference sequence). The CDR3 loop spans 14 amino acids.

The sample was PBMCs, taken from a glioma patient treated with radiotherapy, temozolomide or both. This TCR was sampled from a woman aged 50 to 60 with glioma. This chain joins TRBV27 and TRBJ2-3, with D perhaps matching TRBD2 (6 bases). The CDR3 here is CASSSAGNTDTQYF. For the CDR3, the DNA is TGTGCCAGCAGTTCCGCGGGGAACACAGATACGCAGTATTTT.